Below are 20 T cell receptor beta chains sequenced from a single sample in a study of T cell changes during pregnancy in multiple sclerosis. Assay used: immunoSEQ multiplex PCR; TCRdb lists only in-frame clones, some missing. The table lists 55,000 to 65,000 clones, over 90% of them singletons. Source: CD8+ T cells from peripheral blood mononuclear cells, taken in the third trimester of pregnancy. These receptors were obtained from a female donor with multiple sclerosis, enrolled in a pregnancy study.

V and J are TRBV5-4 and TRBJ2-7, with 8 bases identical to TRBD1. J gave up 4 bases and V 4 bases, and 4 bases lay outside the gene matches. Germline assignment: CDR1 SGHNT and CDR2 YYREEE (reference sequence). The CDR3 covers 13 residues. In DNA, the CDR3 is TGTGCCAGCAGCCCGACAGGGGCGTACGAGCAGTACTTC. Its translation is CASSPTGAYEQYF.

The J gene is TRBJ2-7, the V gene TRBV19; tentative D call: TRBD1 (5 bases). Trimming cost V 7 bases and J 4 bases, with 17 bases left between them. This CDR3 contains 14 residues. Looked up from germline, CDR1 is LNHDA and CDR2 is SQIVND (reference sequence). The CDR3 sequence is CASTPAGRGYEQYF. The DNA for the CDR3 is TGTGCCAGTACCCCCGCAGGTAGGGGTTACGAGCAGTACTTC.

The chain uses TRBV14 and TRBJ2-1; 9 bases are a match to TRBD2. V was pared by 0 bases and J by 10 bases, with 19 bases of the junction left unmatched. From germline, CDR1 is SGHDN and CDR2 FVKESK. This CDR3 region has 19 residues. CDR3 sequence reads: CASSQDLMDEREAGEEQFF. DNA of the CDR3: TGTGCCAGCAGCCAAGATTTGATGGATGAGCGGGAGGCCGGAGAGGAGCAGTTCTTC.

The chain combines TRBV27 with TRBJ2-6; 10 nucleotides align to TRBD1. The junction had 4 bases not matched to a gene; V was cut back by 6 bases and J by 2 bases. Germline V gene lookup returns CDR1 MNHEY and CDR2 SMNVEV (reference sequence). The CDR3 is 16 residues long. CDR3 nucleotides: TGTGCCAGCAGCATCGGGACAGGGGCTGGGGCCAACGTCCTGACTTTC. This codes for CASSIGTGAGANVLTF.

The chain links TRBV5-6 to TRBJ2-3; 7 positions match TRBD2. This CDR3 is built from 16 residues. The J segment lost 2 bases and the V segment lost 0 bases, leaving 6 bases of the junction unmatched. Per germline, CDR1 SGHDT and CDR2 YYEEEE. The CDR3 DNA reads TGTGCCAGCAGCTTGGTTGCGGGAGTAAACACAGATACGCAGTATTTT. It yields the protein CASSLVAGVNTDTQYF.

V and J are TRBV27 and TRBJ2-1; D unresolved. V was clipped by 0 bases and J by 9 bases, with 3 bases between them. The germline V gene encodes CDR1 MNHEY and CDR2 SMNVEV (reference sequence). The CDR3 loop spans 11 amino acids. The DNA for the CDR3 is TGTGCCAGCAGTTTATCCGGTGAGCAGTTCTTC. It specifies CASSLSGEQFF.

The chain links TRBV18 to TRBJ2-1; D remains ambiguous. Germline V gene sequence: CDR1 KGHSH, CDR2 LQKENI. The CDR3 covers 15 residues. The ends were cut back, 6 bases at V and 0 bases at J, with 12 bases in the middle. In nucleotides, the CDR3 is TGTGCCAGCTCTCCTGTCGGTAGCTCCTACAATGAGCAGTTCTTC. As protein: CASSPVGSSYNEQFF. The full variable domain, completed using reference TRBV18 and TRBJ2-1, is NAGVMQNPRHLVRRRGQEARLRCSPMKGHSHVYWYRQLPEEGLKFMVYLQKENIIDESGMPKERFSAEFPKEGPSILRIQQVVRGDSAAYFCASSPVGSSYNEQFFGPGTRLTVL.

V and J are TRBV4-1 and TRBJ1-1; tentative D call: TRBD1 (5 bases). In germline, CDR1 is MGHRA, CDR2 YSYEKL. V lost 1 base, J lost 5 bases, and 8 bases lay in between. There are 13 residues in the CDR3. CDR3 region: CASSQAGRTEAFF. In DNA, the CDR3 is TGCGCCAGCAGCCAAGCAGGGCGGACTGAAGCTTTCTTT.

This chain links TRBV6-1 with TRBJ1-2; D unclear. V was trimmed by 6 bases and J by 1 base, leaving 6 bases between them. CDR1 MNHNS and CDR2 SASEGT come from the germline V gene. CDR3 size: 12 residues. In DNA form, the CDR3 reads TGTGCCAGCAGATCCGGTAACTATGGCTACACCTTC. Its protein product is CASRSGNYGYTF.

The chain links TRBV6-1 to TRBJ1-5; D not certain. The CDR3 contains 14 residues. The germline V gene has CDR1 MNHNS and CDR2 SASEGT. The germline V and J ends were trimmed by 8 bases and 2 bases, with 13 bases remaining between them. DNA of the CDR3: TGTGCCAGCCAGGAGGGCGGGGGCAATCAGCCCCAGCATTTT. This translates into CASQEGGGNQPQHF.

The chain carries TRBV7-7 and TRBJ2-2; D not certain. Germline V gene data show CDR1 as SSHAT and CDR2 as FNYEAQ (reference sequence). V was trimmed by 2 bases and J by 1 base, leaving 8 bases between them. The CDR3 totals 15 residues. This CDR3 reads CASSLSVGNTGELFF. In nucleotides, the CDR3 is TGTGCCAGCAGCTTAAGTGTCGGGAACACCGGGGAGCTGTTTTTT.

CDR3 sequence reads: CASSMQREGSKRMVGEQFF. CDR3 nucleotides: TGTGCCAGTAGTATGCAGCGGGAGGGTTCCAAACGCATGGTTGGTGAGCAGTTCTTC. The chain uses TRBV19 and TRBJ2-1; 10 bases are a match to TRBD2. The CDR3 contains 19 residues. V was pared by 3 bases and J by 9 bases, with 20 bases of the junction left unmatched. Germline CDR1 and CDR2: LNHDA and SQIVND (reference sequence).

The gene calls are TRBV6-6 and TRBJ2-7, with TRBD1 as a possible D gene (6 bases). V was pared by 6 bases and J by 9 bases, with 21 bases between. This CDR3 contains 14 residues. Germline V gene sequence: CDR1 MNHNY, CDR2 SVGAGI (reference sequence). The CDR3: CASSAGPDRSRQYF. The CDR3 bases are TGTGCCAGCAGCGCAGGCCCCGACAGGAGCAGGCAGTACTTC.

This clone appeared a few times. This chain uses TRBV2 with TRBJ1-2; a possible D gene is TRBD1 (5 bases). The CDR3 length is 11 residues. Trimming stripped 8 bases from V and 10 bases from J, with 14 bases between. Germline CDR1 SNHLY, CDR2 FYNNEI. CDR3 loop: CASLGAGDYTF. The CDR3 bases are TGTGCCAGCCTTGGGGCAGGCGACTACACCTTC.

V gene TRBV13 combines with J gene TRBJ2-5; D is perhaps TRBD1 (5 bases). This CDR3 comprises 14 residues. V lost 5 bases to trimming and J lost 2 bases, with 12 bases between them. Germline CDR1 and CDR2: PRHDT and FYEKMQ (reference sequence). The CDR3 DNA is TGTGCCAGCAGCCTACAGGCAGATCAAGAGACCCAGTACTTC. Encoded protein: CASSLQADQETQYF.

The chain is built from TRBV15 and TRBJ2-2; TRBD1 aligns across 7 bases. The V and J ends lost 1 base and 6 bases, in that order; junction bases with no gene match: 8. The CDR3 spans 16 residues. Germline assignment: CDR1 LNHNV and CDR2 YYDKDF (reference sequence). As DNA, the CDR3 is TGTGCCACCAGCAGAGTCACAGGGGATGGGTCCGGGGAGCTGTTTTTT. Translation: CATSRVTGDGSGELFF.

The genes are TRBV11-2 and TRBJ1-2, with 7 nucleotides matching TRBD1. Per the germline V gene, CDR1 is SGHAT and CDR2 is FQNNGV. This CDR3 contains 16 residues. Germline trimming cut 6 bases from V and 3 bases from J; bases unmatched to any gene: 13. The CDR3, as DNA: TGTGCCAGCAGTATAGATCGGGACAGCACTTACTATGGCTACACCTTC. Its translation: CASSIDRDSTYYGYTF.

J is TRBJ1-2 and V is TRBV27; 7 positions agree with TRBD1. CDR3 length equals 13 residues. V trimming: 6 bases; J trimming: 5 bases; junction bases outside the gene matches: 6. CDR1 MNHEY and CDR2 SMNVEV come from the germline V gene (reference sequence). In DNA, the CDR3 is TGTGCCAGCAGCTCCGGGACAGTTTATGGCTACACCTTC. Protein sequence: CASSSGTVYGYTF.

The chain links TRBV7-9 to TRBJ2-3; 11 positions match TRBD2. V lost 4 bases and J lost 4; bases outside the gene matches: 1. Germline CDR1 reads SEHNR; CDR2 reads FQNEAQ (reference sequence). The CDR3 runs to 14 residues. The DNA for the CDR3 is TGTGCCAGCAGCTCGGGACTAGCGGCAGATACGCAGTATTTT. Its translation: CASSSGLAADTQYF.

The CDR3 DNA reads as TGTGCCAGCAGCGTTCCACTAGCCCCCGGGGATGAGCAGTTCTTC. Protein sequence: CASSVPLAPGDEQFF. J is TRBJ2-1 and V is TRBV9, with D perhaps TRBD2 (6 bases). This CDR3 is built from 15 residues. The ends were cut back, 2 bases at V and 8 bases at J, with 17 bases in the middle. Looked up from germline, CDR1 is SGDLS and CDR2 is YYNGEE.